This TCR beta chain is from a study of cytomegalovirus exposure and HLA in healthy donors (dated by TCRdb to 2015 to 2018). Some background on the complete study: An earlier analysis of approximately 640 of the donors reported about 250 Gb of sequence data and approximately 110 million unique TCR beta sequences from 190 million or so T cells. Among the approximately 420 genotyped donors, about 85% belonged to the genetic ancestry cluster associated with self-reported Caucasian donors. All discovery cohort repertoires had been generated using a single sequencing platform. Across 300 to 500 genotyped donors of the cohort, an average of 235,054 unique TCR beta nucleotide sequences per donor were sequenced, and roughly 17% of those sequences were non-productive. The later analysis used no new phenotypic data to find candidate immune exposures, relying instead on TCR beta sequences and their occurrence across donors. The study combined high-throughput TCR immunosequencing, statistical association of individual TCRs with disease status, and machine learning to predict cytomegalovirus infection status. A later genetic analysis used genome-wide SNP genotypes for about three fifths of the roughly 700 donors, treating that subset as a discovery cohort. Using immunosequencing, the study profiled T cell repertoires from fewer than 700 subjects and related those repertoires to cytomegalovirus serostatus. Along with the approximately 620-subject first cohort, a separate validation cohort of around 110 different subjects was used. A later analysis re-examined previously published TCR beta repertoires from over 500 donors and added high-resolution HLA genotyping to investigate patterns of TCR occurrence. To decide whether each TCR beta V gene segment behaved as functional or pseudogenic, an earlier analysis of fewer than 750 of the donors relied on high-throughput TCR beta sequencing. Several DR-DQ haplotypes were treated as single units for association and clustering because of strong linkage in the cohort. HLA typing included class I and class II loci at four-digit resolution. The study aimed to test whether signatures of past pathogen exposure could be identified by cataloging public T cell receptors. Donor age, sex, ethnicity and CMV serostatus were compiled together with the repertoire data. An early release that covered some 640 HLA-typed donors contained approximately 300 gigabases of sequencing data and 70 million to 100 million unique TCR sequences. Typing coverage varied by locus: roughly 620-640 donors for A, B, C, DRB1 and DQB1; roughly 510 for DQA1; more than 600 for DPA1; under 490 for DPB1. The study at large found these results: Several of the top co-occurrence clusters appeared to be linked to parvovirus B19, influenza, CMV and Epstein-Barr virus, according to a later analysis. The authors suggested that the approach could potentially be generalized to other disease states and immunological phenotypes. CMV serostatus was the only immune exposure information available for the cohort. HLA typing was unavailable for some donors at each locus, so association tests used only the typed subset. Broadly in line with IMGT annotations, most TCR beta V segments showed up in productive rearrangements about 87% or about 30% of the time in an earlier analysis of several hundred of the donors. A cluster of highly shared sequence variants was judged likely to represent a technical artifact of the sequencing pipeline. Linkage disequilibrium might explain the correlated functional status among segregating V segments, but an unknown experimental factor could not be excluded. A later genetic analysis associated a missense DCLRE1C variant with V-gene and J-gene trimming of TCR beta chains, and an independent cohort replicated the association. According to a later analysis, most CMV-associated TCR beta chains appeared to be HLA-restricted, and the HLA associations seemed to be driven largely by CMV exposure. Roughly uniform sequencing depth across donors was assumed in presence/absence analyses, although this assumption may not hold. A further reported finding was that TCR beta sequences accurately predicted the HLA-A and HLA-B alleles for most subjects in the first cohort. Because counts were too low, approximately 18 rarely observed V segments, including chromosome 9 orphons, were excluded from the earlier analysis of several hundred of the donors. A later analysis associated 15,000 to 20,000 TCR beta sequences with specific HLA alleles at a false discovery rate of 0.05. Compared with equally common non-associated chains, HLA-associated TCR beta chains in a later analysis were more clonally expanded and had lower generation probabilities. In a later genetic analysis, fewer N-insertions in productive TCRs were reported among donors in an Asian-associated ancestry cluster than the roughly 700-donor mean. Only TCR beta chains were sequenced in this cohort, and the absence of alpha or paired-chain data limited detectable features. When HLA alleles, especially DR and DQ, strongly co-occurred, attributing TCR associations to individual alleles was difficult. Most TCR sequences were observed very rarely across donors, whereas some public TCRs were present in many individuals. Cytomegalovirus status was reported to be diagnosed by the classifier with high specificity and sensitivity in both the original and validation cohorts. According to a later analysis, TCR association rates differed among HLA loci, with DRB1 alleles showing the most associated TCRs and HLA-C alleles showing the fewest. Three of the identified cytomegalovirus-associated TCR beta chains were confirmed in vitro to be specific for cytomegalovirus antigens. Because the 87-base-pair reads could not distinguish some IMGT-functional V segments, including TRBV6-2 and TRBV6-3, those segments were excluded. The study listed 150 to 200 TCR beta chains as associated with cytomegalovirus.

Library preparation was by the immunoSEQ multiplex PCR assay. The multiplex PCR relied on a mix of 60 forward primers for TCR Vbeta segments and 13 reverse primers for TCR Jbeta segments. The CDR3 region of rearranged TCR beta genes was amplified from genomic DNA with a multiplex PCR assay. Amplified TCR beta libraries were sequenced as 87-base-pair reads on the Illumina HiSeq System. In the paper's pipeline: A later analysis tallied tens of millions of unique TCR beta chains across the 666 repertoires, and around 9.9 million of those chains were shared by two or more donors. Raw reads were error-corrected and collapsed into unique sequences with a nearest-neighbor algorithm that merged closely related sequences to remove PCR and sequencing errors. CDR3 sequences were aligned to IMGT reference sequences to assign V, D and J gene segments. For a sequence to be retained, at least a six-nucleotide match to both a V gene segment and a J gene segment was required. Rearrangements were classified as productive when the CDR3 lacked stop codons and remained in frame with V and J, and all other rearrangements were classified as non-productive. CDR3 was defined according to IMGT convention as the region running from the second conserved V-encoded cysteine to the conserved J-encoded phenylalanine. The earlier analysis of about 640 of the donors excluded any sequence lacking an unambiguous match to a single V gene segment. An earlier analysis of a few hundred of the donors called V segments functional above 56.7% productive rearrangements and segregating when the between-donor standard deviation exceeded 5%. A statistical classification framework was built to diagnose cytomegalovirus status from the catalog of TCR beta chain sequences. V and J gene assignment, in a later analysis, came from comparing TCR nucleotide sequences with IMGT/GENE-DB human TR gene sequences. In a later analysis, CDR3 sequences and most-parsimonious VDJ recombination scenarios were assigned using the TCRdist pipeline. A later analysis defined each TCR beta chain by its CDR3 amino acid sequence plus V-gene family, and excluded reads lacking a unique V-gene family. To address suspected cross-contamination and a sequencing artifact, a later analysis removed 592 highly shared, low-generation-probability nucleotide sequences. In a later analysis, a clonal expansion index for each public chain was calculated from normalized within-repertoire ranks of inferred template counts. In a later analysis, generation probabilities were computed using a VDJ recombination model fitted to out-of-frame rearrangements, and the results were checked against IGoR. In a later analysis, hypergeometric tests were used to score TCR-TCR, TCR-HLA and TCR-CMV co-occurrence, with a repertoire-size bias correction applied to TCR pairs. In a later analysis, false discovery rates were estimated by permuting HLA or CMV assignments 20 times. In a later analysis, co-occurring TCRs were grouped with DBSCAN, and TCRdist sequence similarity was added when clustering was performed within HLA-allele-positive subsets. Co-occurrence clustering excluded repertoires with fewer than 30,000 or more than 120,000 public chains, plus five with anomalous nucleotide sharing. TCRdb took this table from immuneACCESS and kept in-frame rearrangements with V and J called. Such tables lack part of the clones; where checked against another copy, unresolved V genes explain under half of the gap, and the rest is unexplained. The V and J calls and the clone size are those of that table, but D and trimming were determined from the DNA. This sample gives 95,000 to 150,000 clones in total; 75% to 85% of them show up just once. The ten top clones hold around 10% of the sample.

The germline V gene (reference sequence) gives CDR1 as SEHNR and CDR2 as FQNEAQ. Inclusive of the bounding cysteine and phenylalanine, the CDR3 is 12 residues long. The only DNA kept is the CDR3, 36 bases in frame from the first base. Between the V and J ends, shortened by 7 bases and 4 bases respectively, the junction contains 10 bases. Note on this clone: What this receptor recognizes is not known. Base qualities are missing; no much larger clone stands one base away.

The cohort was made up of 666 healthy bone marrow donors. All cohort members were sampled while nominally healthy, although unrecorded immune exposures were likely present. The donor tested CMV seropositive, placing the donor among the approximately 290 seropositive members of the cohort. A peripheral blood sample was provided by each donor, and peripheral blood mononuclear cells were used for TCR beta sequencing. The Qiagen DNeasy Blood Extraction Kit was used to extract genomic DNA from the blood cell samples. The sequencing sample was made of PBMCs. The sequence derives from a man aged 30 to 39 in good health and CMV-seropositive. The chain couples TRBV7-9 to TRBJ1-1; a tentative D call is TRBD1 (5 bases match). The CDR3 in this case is CASTHQGTEAFF. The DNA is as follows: TGTGCCAGCACCCACCAGGGCACTGAAGCTTTCTTT.